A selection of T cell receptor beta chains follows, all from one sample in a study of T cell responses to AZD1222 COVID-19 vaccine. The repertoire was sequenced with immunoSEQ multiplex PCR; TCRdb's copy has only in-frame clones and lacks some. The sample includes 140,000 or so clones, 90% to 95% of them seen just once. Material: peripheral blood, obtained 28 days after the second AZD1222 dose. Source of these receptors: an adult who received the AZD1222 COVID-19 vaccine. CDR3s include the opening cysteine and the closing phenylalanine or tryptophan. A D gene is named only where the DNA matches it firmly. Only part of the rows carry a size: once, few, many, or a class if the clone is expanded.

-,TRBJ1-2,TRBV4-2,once,TGTGCCAGCAGCACGAAAGCGGGCGACTATGGCTACACCTTC,CASSTKAGDYGYTF
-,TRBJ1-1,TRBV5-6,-,TGTGCCAGCAGCTTGGACGGCAGCTATGAAGCTTTCTTT,CASSLDGSYEAFF
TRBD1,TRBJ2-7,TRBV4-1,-,TGCGCCAGCAGCCAAGCTTCGGACAGGGACTACGAGCAGTACTTC,CASSQASDRDYEQYF
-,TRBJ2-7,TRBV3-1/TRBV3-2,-,TGTGCCAGCAGCCGTGGGGGGTCCTACGAGCAGTACTTC,CASSRGGSYEQYF
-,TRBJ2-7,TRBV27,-,TGTGCCAGTCAGGGACCCGGCTCCTACGAGCAGTACTTC,CASQGPGSYEQYF
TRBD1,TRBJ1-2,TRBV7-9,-,TGTGCCAGCAGGGCTGACAGGGAAGACTACTATGGCTACACCTTC,CASRADREDYYGYTF
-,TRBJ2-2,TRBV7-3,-,TGTGCCAGCAGCATCGAGCTTAATTCCGGGGAGCTGTTTTTT,CASSIELNSGELFF
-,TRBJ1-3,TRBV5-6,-,TGTGCCAGCAGCTTGGCCGGGACCCCCTCTGGAAACACCATATATTTT,CASSLAGTPSGNTIYF
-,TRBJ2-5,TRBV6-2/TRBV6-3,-,TGTGCCAGCAGTTACTCGAGTAGGGAGACCCAGTACTTC,CASSYSSRETQYF
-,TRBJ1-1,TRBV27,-,TGTGCCAGCAGCCACCCAGGGGCGGCTGAAGCTTTCTTT,CASSHPGAAEAFF
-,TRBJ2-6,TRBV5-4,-,TGTGCCAGCAGCTTGCTTTGGGGGAGACCCTCTGGGGCCAACGTCCTGACTTTC,CASSLLWGRPSGANVLTF
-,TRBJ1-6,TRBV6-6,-,TGTGCCAGCAGTTCGACCTCACCCCTCCACTTT,CASSSTSPLHF
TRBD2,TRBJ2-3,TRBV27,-,TGTGCCAGCAGTCCTCATACTCTAGCGGTGGTAACAGATACGCAGTATTTT,CASSPHTLAVVTDTQYF
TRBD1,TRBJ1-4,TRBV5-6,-,TGTGCCAGCAGCGGCGGGACAGGGCTAGGAAAACTGTTTTTT,CASSGGTGLGKLFF
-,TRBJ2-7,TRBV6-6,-,TGTGCCAGCAGTTATAAGGCTCAGGCCTACGAGCAGTACTTC,CASSYKAQAYEQYF
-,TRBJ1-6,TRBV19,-,TGTGCCAGTACGGCAGGGAGGAATTCACCCCTCCACTTT,CASTAGRNSPLHF
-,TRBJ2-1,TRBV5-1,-,TGCGCCAGCAGCTTGACCCGCAGGGAAAAGGGTAATGAGCAGTTCTTC,CASSLTRREKGNEQFF
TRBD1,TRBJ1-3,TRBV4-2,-,TGTGCCAGCAGCGGACCGAAACAGGGGAACTCTGGAAACACCATATATTTT,CASSGPKQGNSGNTIYF
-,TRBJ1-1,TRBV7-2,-,TGTGCCAGCAGCTCGAGGGTGAACACTGAAGCTTTCTTT,CASSSRVNTEAFF
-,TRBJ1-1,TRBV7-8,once,TGTGCCAGCAGCTTAGTCCTGGCCTCTGAAGCTTTCTTT,CASSLVLASEAFF
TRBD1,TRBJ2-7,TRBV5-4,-,TGTGCCAGCAGCTGGACAGGGCTCGCCTACGAGCAGTACTTC,CASSWTGLAYEQYF
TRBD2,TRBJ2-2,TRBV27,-,TGTGCCAGCAGTCCCATGACTAGCGGAAACACCGGGGAGCTGTTTTTT,CASSPMTSGNTGELFF
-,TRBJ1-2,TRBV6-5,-,TGTGCCAGCAGTCCCAACGACAGCAACTATGGCTACACCTTC,CASSPNDSNYGYTF
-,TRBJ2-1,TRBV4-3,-,TGCGCCAGCAGCCAGGGGACTTCCCGGGGCAATGAGCAGTTCTTC,CASSQGTSRGNEQFF
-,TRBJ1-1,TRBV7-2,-,TGTGCCAGCAGCTTTTCAGAGAACACTGAAGCTTTCTTT,CASSFSENTEAFF
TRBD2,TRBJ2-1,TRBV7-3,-,TGTGCCAGCAGCCCACAAGCGGGGGGCACACGCAATGAGCAGTTCTTC,CASSPQAGGTRNEQFF
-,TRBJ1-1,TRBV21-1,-,TGTGCCAGCAGCTTCCGGACGGGTGATGGTGAAGCTTTCTTT,CASSFRTGDGEAFF
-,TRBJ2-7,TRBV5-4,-,TGTGCCAGCAGCTCGCGTGAGGCCTACGAGCAGTACTTC,CASSSREAYEQYF
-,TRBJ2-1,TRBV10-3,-,TGTGCCATCAGTGAAGACTTAGGGTCGAACAATGAGCAGTTCTTC,CAISEDLGSNNEQFF
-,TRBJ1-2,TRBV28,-,TGTGCCAGCAGTTTCCCGGACAGCACACGCTACACCTTC,CASSFPDSTRYTF
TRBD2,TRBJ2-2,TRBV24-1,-,TGTGCCACCAGTGAGGGACTAGAGGGTCTTGACACCGGGGAGCTGTTTTTT,CATSEGLEGLDTGELFF
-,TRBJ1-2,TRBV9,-,TGTGCCAGCAGCACTTACGAGGAGGGCAGATTTAGACACTATGGCTACACCTTC,CASSTYEEGRFRHYGYTF
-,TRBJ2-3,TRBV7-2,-,TGTGCCAGCAGCTTAGGGGGATGGCGCCTGGGGGATACGCAGTATTTT,CASSLGGWRLGDTQYF
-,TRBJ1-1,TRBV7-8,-,TGTGCCAGCAGCTCGACAGAGAGCCCTGAAGCTTTCTTT,CASSSTESPEAFF
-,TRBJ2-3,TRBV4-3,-,TGCGCCAGCAGCCAAAATCACCCCGCGGGTAGAGGCTCCACAGATACGCAGTATTTT,CASSQNHPAGRGSTDTQYF
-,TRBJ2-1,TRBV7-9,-,TGTGCCAGCAGCTCGGGGGTTATAGACAGGGACCTTTCCTACAATGAGCAGTTCTTC,CASSSGVIDRDLSYNEQFF
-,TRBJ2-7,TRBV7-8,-,TGTGCCAGCAGCTTACGTGGTGGACAATGGGATGAGCAGTACTTC,CASSLRGGQWDEQYF
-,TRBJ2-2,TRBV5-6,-,TGTGCCAGCAGTAAGGTAGCGGGACAGGCCCTCGCCGGGGAGCTGTTTTTT,CASSKVAGQALAGELFF
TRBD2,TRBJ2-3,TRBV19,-,TGTGCCAGTAGTTCCCTCACTAGCGGGAGGCTCCCAGATACGCAGTATTTT,CASSSLTSGRLPDTQYF
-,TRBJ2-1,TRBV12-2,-,TGTGCAAGTCGCTTCTCAGGGGGCTTGGCCTACAATGAGCAGTTCTTC,CASRFSGGLAYNEQFF
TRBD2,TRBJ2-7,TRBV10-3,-,TGTGCCATCAGTGAGTCGGGAGGGCTCTTGACCTACGAGCAGTACTTC,CAISESGGLLTYEQYF
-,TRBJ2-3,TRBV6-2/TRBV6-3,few,TGTGCCAGCAGTTACTCCTTGGGCGGTGGAGCAGATACGCAGTATTTT,CASSYSLGGGADTQYF
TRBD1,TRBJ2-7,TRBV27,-,TGTGCCAGCAGTTCGCCTGGGACAGGGCATCCCTACGAGCAGTACTTC,CASSSPGTGHPYEQYF
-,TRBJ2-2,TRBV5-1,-,TGCGCCAGCAGCTTGGGAAACAAGAACACCGGGGAGCTGTTTTTT,CASSLGNKNTGELFF
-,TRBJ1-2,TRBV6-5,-,TGTGCCAGCAGTTACCCAGGCTCCCGGGGCTACACCTTC,CASSYPGSRGYTF
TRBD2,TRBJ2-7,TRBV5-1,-,TGCGCCAGCAGCGCGGAGACTAGCGGGAACCACGAGCAGTACTTC,CASSAETSGNHEQYF
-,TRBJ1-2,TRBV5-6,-,TGTGCCAGCAGCCGAGGACCGGGACGGACAAACTATGGCTACACCTTC,CASSRGPGRTNYGYTF